These 14 T cell receptor beta chains originate from one sample sequenced in a study of a mutant IDH1 vaccine in newly diagnosed glioma. Documented time point: baseline, week 1 (first vaccination visit). Treatment defined: pre-vaccination baseline after standard-of-care therapy. Here immunoSEQ multiplex PCR was the method, and the copy in TCRdb shows in-frame clones only, minus some. The sample has tens of thousands of clones, around 79% seen once. The material sequenced was PBMCs, taken from a glioma patient treated with radiotherapy, temozolomide or both. The receptors come from a man aged 25-45 years with glioma.

The V gene is TRBV5-1, the J gene TRBJ2-7, with TRBD1 identical over 9 bases. After removal of 4 bases from V and 4 bases from J, the junction contained 12 bases not matched to a gene. Per the germline V gene, CDR1 is SGHRS and CDR2 is YFSETQ. This CDR3 has 16 residues. The CDR3, as DNA: TGCGCCAGCAGCCCGAAACCCGGGACAGGGAGTTACGAGCAGTACTTC. It codes for CASSPKPGTGSYEQYF. The full variable domain, with the rest looked up from reference TRBV5-1 and TRBJ2-7, is KAGVTQTPRYLIKTRGQQVTLSCSPISGHRSVSWYQQTPGQGLQFLFEYFSETQRNKGNFPGRFSGRQFSNSRSEMNVSTLELGDSALYLCASSPKPGTGSYEQYFGPGTRLTVT.

The genes are TRBV9 and TRBJ2-1; the match to TRBD1 covers 10 bases. CDR1 is SGDLS and CDR2 is YYNGEE in the germline V gene. V lost 2 bases to trimming and J lost 8 bases; unmatched junction nucleotides: 7. This CDR3 region has 15 residues. The CDR3 here is CASSVRDRGSDEQFF. DNA for the CDR3: TGTGCCAGCAGCGTCCGGGACAGGGGTTCAGATGAGCAGTTCTTC.

In its sample, this clone was seen once. The chain couples TRBV7-6 to TRBJ2-7, with TRBD1 matching 9 bases. CDR1 SGHVS and CDR2 FNYEAQ come from the germline V gene. The CDR3 is 14 residues long. Losses at the gene ends were 1 base for V and 6 bases for J; bases not matched to a gene: 4. The CDR3 loop reads CASSLGQGGSEQYF. CDR3 DNA: TGTGCCAGCAGCTTAGGACAGGGGGGGAGCGAGCAGTACTTC.

This sequence joins TRBV9 and TRBJ2-7, with D possibly TRBD1 on 5 matching bases. Germline V gene lookup returns CDR1 SGDLS and CDR2 YYNGEE. The CDR3 covers 13 residues. Trimming stripped 4 bases from V and 3 bases from J, with 11 bases between. CDR3 sequence reads: CASSLDRDYEQYF. CDR3 DNA: TGTGCCAGCAGCCTCGACAGAGACTACGAGCAGTACTTC.

This clone was recorded a few times. The J gene is TRBJ2-1, the V gene TRBV2; D gene uncertain. This CDR3 is built from 14 residues. Between the trimmed V and J ends, which lost 3 bases and 0 bases, there was a span of 6 bases. Germline V gives CDR1 SNHLY, CDR2 FYNNEI. As DNA, the CDR3 is TGTGCCAGCAGTGAGAAGAGCTCCTACAATGAGCAGTTCTTC. Encoded protein: CASSEKSSYNEQFF.

The V call is TRBV4-3, the J call TRBJ1-3; D not resolved. V was clipped by 0 bases and J by 2 bases, with 8 bases between them. The germline CDR1 and CDR2 sequences are LGHNA and YSLEER. This CDR3 has 15 amino acids. The CDR3 loop reads CASSQDQTPGNTIYF. CDR3 bases: TGCGCCAGCAGCCAAGACCAAACCCCTGGAAACACCATATATTTT.

The chain joins TRBV27 to TRBJ2-7, with 7 bases lining up with TRBD1. The germline gives CDR1 MNHEY, CDR2 SMNVEV (reference sequence). Trimming removed 1 base from V and 2 bases from J; junction bases left unmatched: 5. This CDR3 spans 15 amino acids. DNA of the CDR3: TGTGCCAGCAGTTTATACCGGGACAGCCCCTACGAGCAGTACTTC. This encodes CASSLYRDSPYEQYF.

The chain links TRBV6-6 to TRBJ2-7, with TRBD1 identical over 8 bases. This CDR3 spans 15 amino acids. V lost 0 bases and J lost 4; bases outside the gene matches: 5. CDR1 MNHNY and CDR2 SVGAGI come from the germline V gene (reference sequence). This chain's CDR3 is CASSYSRDRPYEQYF. CDR3 DNA: TGTGCCAGCAGTTACTCCCGGGACAGGCCATACGAGCAGTACTTC.

This chain uses TRBV5-1 with TRBJ1-4; 7 nucleotides match TRBD1. The CDR3 extends over 16 amino acids. J gave up 0 bases and V 3 bases, and 5 bases lay outside the gene matches. CDR1 SGHRS and CDR2 YFSETQ come from the germline V gene. The CDR3, as DNA: TGCGCCAGCAGCTCAGGGGGTGGGGCAACTAATGAAAAACTGTTTTTT. Residues: CASSSGGGATNEKLFF. The full variable domain, in which reference TRBV5-1 and TRBJ1-4 provide the parts outside the CDR3, is KAGVTQTPRYLIKTRGQQVTLSCSPISGHRSVSWYQQTPGQGLQFLFEYFSETQRNKGNFPGRFSGRQFSNSRSEMNVSTLELGDSALYLCASSSGGGATNEKLFFGSGTQLSVL.

The V call is TRBV10-1, the J call TRBJ1-6; tentative D call: TRBD1 (5 bases). Germline CDR1 WNHNN, CDR2 SYGVQD (reference sequence). The CDR3 extends over 15 amino acids. Trimming removed 2 bases at V and 9 bases at J, with 14 bases between. CDR3 bases: TGCGCCAGCAGTGAGCACTCGACAGTATTTTCACCCCTCCACTTT. This encodes CASSEHSTVFSPLHF.

The chain joins TRBV9 to TRBJ1-3, with D unresolved. Germline V lookup: CDR1 SGDLS, CDR2 YYNGEE. Trimming stripped 0 bases from V and 4 bases from J, with 11 bases between. CDR3 length: 15 amino acids. The CDR3 sequence is CASSVALGLGNTIYF. The CDR3 nucleotides are TGTGCCAGCAGCGTAGCTCTTGGGTTGGGAAACACCATATATTTT.

This clone was seen only once. For the CDR3, the DNA is TGTGCCAGCTCAGACCTTTTGTATAGCAATCAGCCCCAGCATTTT. Amino acids: CASSDLLYSNQPQHF. The chain links TRBV19 to TRBJ1-5; D unresolved. The CDR3 spans 15 residues. The germline gives CDR1 LNHDA, CDR2 SQIVND (reference sequence). Trimming left V 9 bases short and J 0 bases short, with 15 bases between.

The chain employs TRBV4-2 and TRBJ1-1, with TRBD1 identical over 10 bases. J lost 5 bases, V lost 2 bases, and 2 bases had no gene match. The CDR3 totals 14 residues. Germline V gene sequence: CDR1 LGHNA, CDR2 YNFKEQ. The CDR3 loop reads CASSQTGQGTEAFF. The CDR3 DNA reads TGTGCCAGCAGCCAAACGGGACAGGGGACTGAAGCTTTCTTT.

The V gene is TRBV30, the J gene TRBJ2-2; D is unclear. Trimming left V 2 bases short and J 1 base short, with 5 bases between. Germline V gene lookup returns CDR1 GTSNPN and CDR2 SVGIG (reference sequence). The CDR3 contains 13 residues. The CDR3 here is CAWSRKNTGELFF. The CDR3 bases are TGTGCCTGGAGTCGAAAGAACACCGGGGAGCTGTTTTTT.